The clone carrying this TCR beta chain was recorded many times. Amplification of ligated cDNA took four PCR rounds with SP2 and nested alpha and beta constant primers. TCRdb redid the calling of the UMI-ligation and nested PCR reads with MiXCR, one entry per CDR3 protein. The data hold roughly 14,000 distinct CDR3 sequences, with roughly 5% observed a single time. Noted treatment: skin biopsy from PPD injection site in Mantoux-positive individual. TCR cDNA received a 3' ligated oligonucleotide that carried a UMI. Reverse transcription used DNase-treated unsorted total RNA, aiming for 1 to 1000 ng. The data originate from a study of naive and memory T cell subsets. The germline V gene encodes CDR1 SGHAT and CDR2 FQNNGV. Trimming removed 3 bases from V and 1 base from J; junction bases left unmatched: 2. The CDR3 is made up of 15 amino acids.

This receptor was obtained from an adult in good health. The chain uses TRBV11-2 and TRBJ2-1, with 8 bases fitting TRBD2. The sample in question was skin, obtained from a tuberculin skin test site. CDR3 sequence reads: CASSFSGGSYNEQFF. The CDR3 DNA reads as TGTGCCAGCAGCTTTTCGGGGGGGTCCTACAATGAGCAGTTCTTC.